The rows below give T cell receptor beta chains drawn from one sample of a study of technical replicates of blood from a few donors. Sequencing was performed with immunoSEQ multiplex PCR; in TCRdb, only in-frame clones are kept and a portion is missing. The sample includes 65,000 to 90,000 clones, 93% of them seen just once. The sequencing sample was made of T cells isolated from PBMCs. Every receptor here comes from a human donor in good health. Both conserved end residues are part of each CDR3. Fields, in order: V gene, D gene, clone size, J gene, CDR3 DNA, CDR3 protein. The D gene is left open where the match is weak. Clone size is shown for a subset of rows, as once, few, many or a class of expanded clone.

v_call: TRBV7-9; d_call: -; clone_size: -; j_call: TRBJ2-1; cdr3_nt: TGTGCCAGCAGCGAACTAGGGTTCGGCAATGAGCAGTTCTTC; cdr3_aa: CASSELGFGNEQFF
v_call: TRBV6-5; d_call: TRBD1; clone_size: -; j_call: TRBJ2-7; cdr3_nt: TGTGCCAGCAGACCCGAAAGGGGACAGCCCTACGAGCAGTACTTC; cdr3_aa: CASRPERGQPYEQYF
v_call: TRBV9; d_call: -; clone_size: -; j_call: TRBJ2-7; cdr3_nt: TGTGCCAGCAGCGTAGACTTAGGGGCCTCCTACGAGCAGTACTTC; cdr3_aa: CASSVDLGASYEQYF
v_call: TRBV7-8; d_call: -; clone_size: -; j_call: TRBJ2-3; cdr3_nt: TGTGCCAGCAGCTTAGGCGGGCGGCCCACAGATACGCAGTATTTT; cdr3_aa: CASSLGGRPTDTQYF
v_call: TRBV5-6; d_call: -; clone_size: -; j_call: TRBJ2-3; cdr3_nt: TGTGCCAGCAGCTTGGTCCGCGGGGTTCGAGATACGCAGTATTTT; cdr3_aa: CASSLVRGVRDTQYF
v_call: TRBV9; d_call: TRBD1; clone_size: few; j_call: TRBJ1-1; cdr3_nt: TGTGCCAGCAGTCGACAGGGGCGTGATGAAGCTTTCTTT; cdr3_aa: CASSRQGRDEAFF
v_call: TRBV6-5; d_call: -; clone_size: -; j_call: TRBJ1-2; cdr3_nt: TGTGCCAGCAGTTACGGTTTCGGCGGGAGCTATGGCTACACCTTC; cdr3_aa: CASSYGFGGSYGYTF
v_call: TRBV5-6; d_call: -; clone_size: -; j_call: TRBJ2-7; cdr3_nt: TGTGCCAGCAGCTTCCAGGGTTCCTACGAGCAGTACTTC; cdr3_aa: CASSFQGSYEQYF
v_call: TRBV7-8; d_call: TRBD2; clone_size: -; j_call: TRBJ2-2; cdr3_nt: TGTGCCAGCAGCTCGACGACTAGCGGGGGATCCGGGGAGCTGTTTTTT; cdr3_aa: CASSSTTSGGSGELFF
v_call: TRBV14; d_call: TRBD2; clone_size: -; j_call: TRBJ2-7; cdr3_nt: TGTGCCAGCAGCCATAGCGGGCGCTCCTACGAGCAGTACTTC; cdr3_aa: CASSHSGRSYEQYF
v_call: TRBV5-1; d_call: -; clone_size: -; j_call: TRBJ1-2; cdr3_nt: TGCGCCAGCAGCTTGGACAGTCTTTCTTCTGGCTACACCTTC; cdr3_aa: CASSLDSLSSGYTF
v_call: TRBV27; d_call: TRBD1; clone_size: -; j_call: TRBJ2-7; cdr3_nt: TGTGCCAGCAGCCTTCCGGGACAGGGGTCGAACGAGCAGTACTTC; cdr3_aa: CASSLPGQGSNEQYF
v_call: TRBV6-6; d_call: TRBD1; clone_size: -; j_call: TRBJ2-3; cdr3_nt: TGTGCCAGCAGAACAGGGGTAGATACGCAGTATTTT; cdr3_aa: CASRTGVDTQYF
v_call: TRBV5-5; d_call: -; clone_size: -; j_call: TRBJ1-2; cdr3_nt: TGTGCCAGCAGCTTGGTGGTCCGGCCGGAGTATGGCTACACCTTC; cdr3_aa: CASSLVVRPEYGYTF
v_call: TRBV5-6; d_call: TRBD1; clone_size: -; j_call: TRBJ2-7; cdr3_nt: TGTGCCAGCAGCTTGCCGGGACAGGACTCCTACGAGCAGTACTTC; cdr3_aa: CASSLPGQDSYEQYF
v_call: TRBV28; d_call: TRBD1; clone_size: -; j_call: TRBJ1-2; cdr3_nt: TGTGCCAGCAGTTTATCGTTGGACAGGGACCCTCGCGGCTACACCTTC; cdr3_aa: CASSLSLDRDPRGYTF
v_call: TRBV7-9; d_call: -; clone_size: -; j_call: TRBJ1-1; cdr3_nt: TGTGCCAGCAGCTTAAGCATGAACACTGAAGCTTTCTTT; cdr3_aa: CASSLSMNTEAFF
v_call: TRBV6-1; d_call: -; clone_size: -; j_call: TRBJ1-2; cdr3_nt: TGTGCCAGCAGTGAAGTCGCTACGGGGAGCTATGGCTACACCTTC; cdr3_aa: CASSEVATGSYGYTF
v_call: TRBV28; d_call: -; clone_size: -; j_call: TRBJ2-1; cdr3_nt: TGTGCCAGCAGTTTGGGGACTGACAATGAGCAGTTCTTC; cdr3_aa: CASSLGTDNEQFF
v_call: TRBV9; d_call: -; clone_size: -; j_call: TRBJ1-6; cdr3_nt: TGTGCCAGCAGCGTAGCATCGGGAGGGGGTTCCTATAATTCACCCCTCCACTTT; cdr3_aa: CASSVASGGGSYNSPLHF
v_call: TRBV7-3; d_call: TRBD1; clone_size: -; j_call: TRBJ2-1; cdr3_nt: TGTGCCAGCAGCTCAACCTCCGGGACAGGGGGCACGGATGAGCAGTTCTTC; cdr3_aa: CASSSTSGTGGTDEQFF
v_call: TRBV7-6; d_call: TRBD1; clone_size: -; j_call: TRBJ2-2; cdr3_nt: TGTGCCATAGGGGCCGGGGACAGGCCTAACACCGGGGAGCTGTTTTTT; cdr3_aa: CAIGAGDRPNTGELFF
v_call: TRBV6-5; d_call: TRBD1; clone_size: -; j_call: TRBJ1-6; cdr3_nt: TGTGCCAGCAGTTACGGGGACAGGGGTAATTCACCCCTCCACTTT; cdr3_aa: CASSYGDRGNSPLHF
v_call: TRBV5-8; d_call: -; clone_size: -; j_call: TRBJ2-1; cdr3_nt: TGTGCCAGCAGCTTGGCCGGAGGTGCGGGGAGCTCCTACAATGAGCAGTTCTTC; cdr3_aa: CASSLAGGAGSSYNEQFF
v_call: TRBV6-5; d_call: TRBD2; clone_size: -; j_call: TRBJ2-7; cdr3_nt: TGTGCCAGCAGCGGGGGGGTCGTAACCTACGAGCAGTACTTC; cdr3_aa: CASSGGVVTYEQYF
v_call: TRBV5-1; d_call: -; clone_size: once; j_call: TRBJ1-1; cdr3_nt: TGCGCCAGCAGCTTGGGCCAGGGGTTGGCTGAAGCTTTCTTT; cdr3_aa: CASSLGQGLAEAFF
v_call: TRBV27; d_call: TRBD1; clone_size: -; j_call: TRBJ2-7; cdr3_nt: TGTGCCAGCAGTCTCCGGGACAGGGGTTACGAGCAGTACTTC; cdr3_aa: CASSLRDRGYEQYF
v_call: TRBV27; d_call: TRBD2; clone_size: -; j_call: TRBJ2-7; cdr3_nt: TGTGCCAGCAGGAGACTAGCGGGACCCTACGAGCAGTACTTC; cdr3_aa: CASRRLAGPYEQYF
v_call: TRBV27; d_call: -; clone_size: few; j_call: TRBJ2-7; cdr3_nt: TGTGCCAGCAGTTTCTACCCGCAGGACGAGCAGTACTTC; cdr3_aa: CASSFYPQDEQYF
v_call: TRBV7-8; d_call: -; clone_size: -; j_call: TRBJ2-1; cdr3_nt: TGTGCCAGCAGCCCCAACCGGTGGGCCAATGAGCAGTTCTTC; cdr3_aa: CASSPNRWANEQFF
v_call: TRBV10-2; d_call: TRBD1; clone_size: -; j_call: TRBJ2-7; cdr3_nt: TGCGCCACCCACGACAGGGAATACGAGCAGTACTTC; cdr3_aa: CATHDREYEQYF
v_call: TRBV6-1; d_call: TRBD1; clone_size: few; j_call: TRBJ1-3; cdr3_nt: TGTGCCAGCAGTGAAAGAGGGGGCGGAAACACCATATATTTT; cdr3_aa: CASSERGGGNTIYF
v_call: TRBV27; d_call: TRBD1; clone_size: -; j_call: TRBJ1-5; cdr3_nt: TGTGCCAGCAGTTTATCCAGGGGGTATAGCAATCAGCCCCAGCATTTT; cdr3_aa: CASSLSRGYSNQPQHF
v_call: TRBV4-1; d_call: -; clone_size: -; j_call: TRBJ1-2; cdr3_nt: TGCGCCAGCAGCCAACCGCAGGGGCGTCCAGGCGGCTACACCTTC; cdr3_aa: CASSQPQGRPGGYTF
v_call: TRBV7-2; d_call: TRBD1; clone_size: -; j_call: TRBJ2-3; cdr3_nt: TGTGCCAGCAGCCGGGACAGACCTACCACAGATACGCAGTATTTT; cdr3_aa: CASSRDRPTTDTQYF
v_call: TRBV5-1; d_call: -; clone_size: -; j_call: TRBJ2-3; cdr3_nt: TGCGCCAGCAAGCGAATTGGAACAGGGATGGATACGCAGTATTTT; cdr3_aa: CASKRIGTGMDTQYF
v_call: TRBV30; d_call: -; clone_size: -; j_call: TRBJ1-5; cdr3_nt: TGTGCCTGGGGACATAGGACCGGAGATCAGCCCCAGCATTTT; cdr3_aa: CAWGHRTGDQPQHF
v_call: TRBV5-1; d_call: TRBD1; clone_size: -; j_call: TRBJ1-1; cdr3_nt: TGCGCCAGCCGGCGGGACAGCTCGGAAGCTTTCTTT; cdr3_aa: CASRRDSSEAFF
v_call: TRBV5-1; d_call: TRBD2; clone_size: -; j_call: TRBJ2-1; cdr3_nt: TGCGCCAGCAGAACGGGAGGGCGTACGAATGAGCAGTTCTTC; cdr3_aa: CASRTGGRTNEQFF
v_call: TRBV28; d_call: -; clone_size: -; j_call: TRBJ2-5; cdr3_nt: TGTGCCAGCAGTTTAGTAGCGGAAGAGACCCAGTACTTC; cdr3_aa: CASSLVAEETQYF
v_call: TRBV19; d_call: TRBD1; clone_size: -; j_call: TRBJ1-2; cdr3_nt: TGTGCCAGTAGCACCCCGGGACAGGGCCTTAACTATGGCTACACCTTC; cdr3_aa: CASSTPGQGLNYGYTF
v_call: TRBV7-3; d_call: -; clone_size: -; j_call: TRBJ1-1; cdr3_nt: TGTGCCAGCAGCTTAACCTACCGCACTGAAGCTTTCTTT; cdr3_aa: CASSLTYRTEAFF
v_call: TRBV2; d_call: TRBD1; clone_size: -; j_call: TRBJ1-2; cdr3_nt: TGTGCCAGCAGGGAGGACAGGGCTCCTAACTATGGCTACACCTTC; cdr3_aa: CASREDRAPNYGYTF
v_call: TRBV27; d_call: -; clone_size: -; j_call: TRBJ2-3; cdr3_nt: TGTGCCAGCAGTTCACTCTGGATGCAGGGGAGCACAGATACGCAGTATTTT; cdr3_aa: CASSSLWMQGSTDTQYF
v_call: TRBV18; d_call: -; clone_size: once; j_call: TRBJ2-7; cdr3_nt: TGTGCCAGCTCACCATGGACTGAAACAAGCTCCTACGAGCAGTACTTC; cdr3_aa: CASSPWTETSSYEQYF
v_call: TRBV27; d_call: TRBD2; clone_size: -; j_call: TRBJ2-7; cdr3_nt: TGTGCCAGCGGGGGACTAGCGGGGAACTACGAGCAGTACTTC; cdr3_aa: CASGGLAGNYEQYF
v_call: TRBV28; d_call: -; clone_size: -; j_call: TRBJ1-2; cdr3_nt: TGTGCCAGCAGTTTAATCCCTAGCGGGTCTCCTGGCTACACCTTC; cdr3_aa: CASSLIPSGSPGYTF
v_call: TRBV5-1; d_call: -; clone_size: -; j_call: TRBJ1-4; cdr3_nt: TGCGCCAGCAGCTTCGGCGGATCTGCAACTAATGAAAAACTGTTTTTT; cdr3_aa: CASSFGGSATNEKLFF
v_call: TRBV19; d_call: TRBD1; clone_size: -; j_call: TRBJ2-1; cdr3_nt: TGTGCCAGTAGTAACAGGGGGCGGGATGAGCAGTTCTTC; cdr3_aa: CASSNRGRDEQFF
v_call: TRBV9; d_call: TRBD1; clone_size: -; j_call: TRBJ2-1; cdr3_nt: TGTGCCAGCGAACCGGGACAGGGGGTCTATGAGCAGTTCTTC; cdr3_aa: CASEPGQGVYEQFF
v_call: TRBV6-4; d_call: TRBD2; clone_size: -; j_call: TRBJ2-1; cdr3_nt: TGTGCCAGCAGTTTCGGGGGGTCCGGCAATGAGCAGTTCTTC; cdr3_aa: CASSFGGSGNEQFF
v_call: TRBV11-2; d_call: -; clone_size: -; j_call: TRBJ2-3; cdr3_nt: TGTGCCAGCAGCTCGAGAGCCACAGATACGCAGTATTTT; cdr3_aa: CASSSRATDTQYF
v_call: TRBV30; d_call: TRBD1; clone_size: few; j_call: TRBJ1-5; cdr3_nt: TGTGCCTGGAGTGTCCAGGGGGCAGGTCAGCCCCAGCATTTT; cdr3_aa: CAWSVQGAGQPQHF
v_call: TRBV7-8; d_call: TRBD1; clone_size: -; j_call: TRBJ1-1; cdr3_nt: TGTGCCAGCGGAAAGGACAGGGGTGGAACTGAAGCTTTCTTT; cdr3_aa: CASGKDRGGTEAFF
v_call: TRBV5-1; d_call: -; clone_size: few; j_call: TRBJ1-5; cdr3_nt: TGCGCCAGCAGTAGTGGAGAAAGCAATCAGCCCCAGCATTTT; cdr3_aa: CASSSGESNQPQHF
v_call: TRBV27; d_call: -; clone_size: -; j_call: TRBJ2-4; cdr3_nt: TGTGCCAGCAGGGGCACCCCGGGACTTGTCTTC; cdr3_aa: CASRGTPGLVF
v_call: TRBV7-7; d_call: TRBD2; clone_size: -; j_call: TRBJ2-1; cdr3_nt: TGTGCCAGCAGCCCCCGGACTAGCGGGAGGAGTGAGCAGTTCTTC; cdr3_aa: CASSPRTSGRSEQFF